A single T cell receptor (beta chain) is shown here with its context. Its recognized antigen is unknown. Sequence at one end of the junction differs from germline and may be a read error. This entry comes from a study of tumor and adjacent non-tumor tissue in lung cancer (dated by TCRdb to the late 2010s). A note on the overall study: Of the cohort, more than ten patients had adenocarcinoma, 2 had squamous cell carcinoma and 1 had small cell lung cancer. Sequencing produced about 130,000,000 productive TCRbeta reads in total, an average of approximately 4.2 million reads per sample. Bulk TCRbeta repertoires were compared between lung tumor tissue and matched distant non-tumor lung tissue obtained from 15 or so lung cancer patients. The roughly 15 patients were aged roughly 31 to 80 years, included 10 men and 5 women, and had TNM stage I to III disease. TCRbeta CDR3 sequencing was performed on thirty paired specimens, with one tumor sample and one normal lung sample collected per patient. The investigation overall reported the following: The methods do not name the sequencing platform or mention unique molecular identifiers. Significantly higher TCR diversity (inverse Simpson) was observed in tumor tissue than in normal lung tissue (approximately 430 vs 150, P = 0.0075, Mann-Whitney U test). Peripheral blood was not sequenced, so blood TCRbeta repertoires in these lung cancer patients were not examined. The top 100 clones accounted for a significantly larger cumulative portion of the repertoire in normal lung than in tumor tissue. TCR diversity was significantly higher in younger patients, and greater tumor TCR diversity was associated with shorter overall survival and shorter disease-free survival. Only roughly 14 patients were in the cohort, and the authors stated that larger samples and more detailed clinical data are needed.

As encoded in the germline V gene, CDR1 is SGHVS while CDR2 is FQNEAQ. Including the terminal cysteine and phenylalanine, the CDR3 comprises 16 residues. Only CDR3 DNA is held: 48 bases, read in frame from base 1. Library prep was done by multiplex PCR. The instrument given in TCRdb is Illumina HiSeq 2500. TCRbeta libraries were built by three rounds of nested PCR using primers (Table S4), following protocols modified from ARM-PCR. PCR products of 200-500 bp were gel-excised and purified with the QIAquick gel extraction kit before sequencing. The source study handled its data this way. Trimmomatic was used to clean the reads, FLASH was used to merge the reads into complete CDR3 sequences, and MiTCR was used to assign the reads to V(D)J germline segments. VDJtools was used to compute clonal diversity as the inverse Simpson's index. Productive reads were defined as in-frame sequences without a premature stop codon. The public reads were reanalyzed by TCRdb: fastp trimming at Q25, MiXCR alignment, in-frame beta chains only. Duplicate CDR3 protein sequences are folded into a single record with the most common DNA and genes. TCRdb, not the authors, supplied the V and J calls. Present in this sample are about 93,000 distinct CDR3 sequences, roughly 70% of which were seen just once. Of the sample, around 16% falls within the top ten clones.

Bulk unsorted tissue served as the source for RNA extraction, and RNA quality was assessed using a NanoDrop ND-1000 and an Agilent 2100. All donors had newly diagnosed lung cancer, had not received prior chemotherapy, and were admitted for thoracic surgery in China between August and November 2014. The study excluded patients who had received radiotherapy or chemotherapy before or who had another cancer at the same time. Surgical tissue pieces of 1-2 cm3 were preserved in RNAlater solution and were kept at -80 degrees C until use. The rearrangement joined TRBV7-8 to TRBJ1-2, and possibly TRBD1, on 5 matching bases. The clonotype comes from a man between 60 and 75 years old with non-small cell lung cancer. The sample taken for sequencing was lung tumor tissue. Here the CDR3 is given as CAGSPDSGGWVYGYTF. The nucleotide sequence is TGTGCCGGCAGCCCCGACAGTGGGGGTTGGGTCTATGGCTACACCTTC.